The entry that follows covers one TCR beta chain sequence. The antigen is not known. TCR sequencing used cDNA made by reverse transcription of extracted RNA. Here immunoSEQ multiplex PCR was the method, and the copy in TCRdb shows in-frame clones only, minus some. The data show roughly 110,000 clones, about three fifths seen once. Treatment meaning: oral pan-JAK inhibitor, 5-10 mg twice daily. Those with alopecia areata gave lesional scalp punch biopsies and peripheral blood. CDR3 size: 13 residues. Germline CDR1 reads SGHDT; CDR2 reads YYEEEE. V gave up 4 bases and J gave up 4 bases, with 9 bases separating them. This entry comes from a study of CD8+ T cells in alopecia areata. Overall study: Among treated patients, severity was scored by affected scalp area percentage. Study-wide results and limits: Scalp lesions, especially in alopecia totalis/universalis, had higher clonality than normal scalp. The study found TCR sharing across patients less clear than in mice, possibly for HLA reasons.

The chain recombines TRBV5-6 with TRBJ2-1, with a possible D match to TRBD2 (5 bases). The sequences come from CD8+ T cells sorted from blood, collected at week 24, from a patient treated with tofacitinib. The clonotype was recovered from a human donor with alopecia areata. The CDR3 reads CASSRLAYNEQFF. DNA for the CDR3: TGTGCCAGCAGCCGCCTAGCATACAATGAGCAGTTCTTC.